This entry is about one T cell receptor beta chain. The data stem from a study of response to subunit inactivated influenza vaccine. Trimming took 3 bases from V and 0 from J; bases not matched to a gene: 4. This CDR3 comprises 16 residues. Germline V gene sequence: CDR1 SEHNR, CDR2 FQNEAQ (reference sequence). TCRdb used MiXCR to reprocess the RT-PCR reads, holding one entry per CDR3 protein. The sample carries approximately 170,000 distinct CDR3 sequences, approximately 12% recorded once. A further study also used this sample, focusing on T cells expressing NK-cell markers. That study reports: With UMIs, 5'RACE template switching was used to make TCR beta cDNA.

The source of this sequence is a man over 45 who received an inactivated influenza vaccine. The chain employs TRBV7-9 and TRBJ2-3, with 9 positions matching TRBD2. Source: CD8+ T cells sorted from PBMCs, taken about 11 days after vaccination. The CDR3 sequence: CASSFFLAGSTDTQYF. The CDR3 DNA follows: TGTGCCAGCAGCTTCTTCCTAGCGGGGAGCACAGATACGCAGTATTTT. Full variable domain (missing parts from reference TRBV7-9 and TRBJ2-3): DTGVSQNPRHKITKRGQNVTFRCDPISEHNRLYWYRQTLGQGPEFLTYFQNEAQLEKSRLLSDRFSAERPKGSFSTLEIQRTEQGDSAMYLCASSFFLAGSTDTQYFGPGTRLTVL.